The 27 T cell receptor beta chains listed next were all sequenced from one sample in a study of shared clonotypes between healthy human individuals. Profiling relied on immunoSEQ multiplex PCR, and the TCRdb table lists in-frame clones only, not all of them. The repertoire has some 1.1 million clones, approximately 80% of them found once; the top ten carry 0.89%. Specimen: memory CD4+ T cells from PBMCs. Described subset: CD45RA-negative fraction. Receptors were obtained from a man between 18 and 35 years old in good health. Some clones in this sample may be carry-over from other donors' samples.

This clone was detected only a few times. The chain uses TRBV14 and TRBJ2-1, with D hard to call. Germline loops: CDR1 SGHDN, CDR2 FVKESK. V was clipped by 2 bases and J by 7 bases, with 21 bases between them. CDR3 length: 17 amino acids. Here the CDR3 reads CASSQRLGNRVRNEQFF. DNA of the CDR3: TGTGCCAGCAGCCAACGCCTAGGTAATAGGGTCAGGAATGAGCAGTTCTTC. Looking up the rest from reference TRBV14 and TRBJ2-1 gives the full variable domain: EAGVTQFPSHSVIEKGQTVTLRCDPISGHDNLYWYRRVMGKEIKFLLHFVKESKQDESGMPNNRFLAERTGGTYSTLKVQPAELEDSGVYFCASSQRLGNRVRNEQFFGPGTRLTVL.

This clone has more than one count but fewer than ten. The chain employs TRBV5-1 and TRBJ2-2, with D tentatively TRBD2 (6 bases). CDR3 size: 15 residues. Trimming left V 1 base short and J 7 bases short, with 14 bases between. Per the germline V gene, CDR1 is SGHRS and CDR2 is YFSETQ. Written as DNA, the CDR3 is TGCGCCAGCAGCTTGTTAGGGACTTCGAACGGGGAGCTGTTTTTT. This gives the protein CASSLLGTSNGELFF.

The genes are TRBV12-5 and TRBJ2-7; perhaps TRBD1 as D (6 bases). Germline V gene data show CDR1 as LGHNT and CDR2 as FRNRAP. The V end was cut by 6 bases, the J end by 2 bases, with 14 bases between. The CDR3 contains 14 residues. The CDR3 loop reads CASGGVTGTYEQYF. Written as DNA, the CDR3 is TGTGCTAGTGGCGGAGTCACAGGGACCTACGAGCAGTACTTC.

This clone was observed a handful of times. The chain is built from TRBV6-1 and TRBJ1-4; 10 nucleotides line up with TRBD1. V lost 6 bases, J lost 7 bases, and 8 bases stayed unmatched. The CDR3 has 15 amino acids. Germline CDR1 and CDR2: MNHNS and SASEGT. Written as DNA, the CDR3 is TGTGCCAGCAGCGAGGGACAGGGGTCGGGTGAAAAACTGTTTTTT. Protein product: CASSEGQGSGEKLFF.

This clone was counted once. In the same sample, other DNA sequences code for this CDR3. The chain has TRBV28 and TRBJ1-1; D is undetermined. With 4 bases removed from V and 0 bases from J, the gap between germline ends came to 15 bases. The CDR3 is made up of 16 amino acids. The germline V gene has CDR1 MDHEN and CDR2 SYDVKM. The CDR3 DNA reads as TGTGCCAGCAGTTCCCCCCGGCGAGCCATGAACACTGAAGCTTTCTTT. Translating gives CASSSPRRAMNTEAFF.

The chain uses TRBV14 and TRBJ1-1, with D uncertain. The V and J ends lost 0 bases and 7 bases respectively, with 9 bases between them. Per germline, CDR1 SGHDN and CDR2 FVKESK. The CDR3 covers 13 residues. DNA of the CDR3: TGTGCCAGCAGCCAAGATCGGGCAGGTGAAGCTTTCTTT. This sequence encodes CASSQDRAGEAFF.

Comment on this clone: Other DNA sequences in this specimen translate into the identical CDR3. This sequence joins TRBV5-4 and TRBJ1-1, with D perhaps TRBD1 (6 bases). The CDR3 consists of 15 residues. V lost 3 bases to trimming and J lost 4 bases, with 16 bases between them. CDR1 and CDR2 (germline): SGHNT, YYREEE (reference sequence). The CDR3 coding sequence is TGTGCCAGCAGCTATCCAGGGGAGAGGGGCACTGAAGCTTTCTTT. Its translation is CASSYPGERGTEAFF.

This sequence joins TRBV5-1 and TRBJ2-7, with a weak D call TRBD1 (6 bases). Trimming took 0 bases from V and 8 from J, leaving 24 bases between them. The germline V gene encodes CDR1 SGHRS and CDR2 YFSETQ. The CDR3 sequence is 17 residues long. The CDR3 DNA is TGCGCCAGCAGCTTGGAGCCTCCAGACAGGCCCCCTATCAAGCAGTACTTC. Protein product: CASSLEPPDRPPIKQYF.

The chain links TRBV25-1 to TRBJ2-3; TRBD1 might be the D (6 bases). Germline CDR1 reads MGHDK; CDR2 reads SYGVNS. Trimming removed 4 bases from V and 2 bases from J, with 13 bases in between. The CDR3 totals 15 residues. The chain's CDR3 is CASSAPRGTTDTQYF. For the CDR3, the DNA is TGTGCCAGCAGTGCTCCCAGGGGTACCACAGATACGCAGTATTTT.

The gene calls are TRBV9 and TRBJ1-2, with D perhaps matching TRBD1 (5 bases). Trimming shortened V by 4 bases and J by 2 bases, and 9 bases separated the two germline ends. Germline CDR1 reads SGDLS; CDR2 reads YYNGEE. The CDR3 runs to 13 residues. The CDR3 protein is CASSLWGNYGYTF. DNA for the CDR3: TGTGCCAGCAGCCTCTGGGGCAACTATGGCTACACCTTC.

This clone was found once. The rearrangement joins TRBV29-1 to TRBJ2-7; D is possibly TRBD2 (5 bases). CDR3 length equals 12 residues. In germline, CDR1 is SQVTM, CDR2 ANQGSEA. Trimming took off 7 bases at V and 1 base at J, with 11 bases between the two ends. The CDR3 DNA follows: TGCAGCGCCCTTAGGGAGTCCTACGAGCAGTACTTC. This translates into CSALRESYEQYF.

The chain carries TRBV7-6 and TRBJ2-2; maybe TRBD2 (5 bases). V was cut by 8 bases and J by 0 bases, with 16 bases left in between. The CDR3 consists of 16 residues. The V gene's germline CDR1 is SGHVS and CDR2 FNYEAQ. CDR3 DNA: TGTGCCAGCGGTTCGCGCGGAGGTACGAACACCGGGGAGCTGTTTTTT. Amino acid sequence: CASGSRGGTNTGELFF. Full variable domain (rest looked up from reference TRBV7-6 and TRBJ2-2): GAGVSQSPRYKVTKRGQDVALRCDPISGHVSLYWYRQALGQGPEFLTYFNYEAQQDKSGLPNDRFSAERPEGSISTLTIQRTEQRDSAMYRCASGSRGGTNTGELFFGEGSRLTVL.

This clone was observed a few times. The chain has TRBV28 and TRBJ1-2; the match to TRBD1 covers 9 bases. The V segment lost 3 bases and the J segment 8 bases; nucleotides outside the gene matches: 10. This CDR3 comprises 15 residues. In germline, CDR1 is MDHEN, CDR2 SYDVKM. As DNA, the CDR3 is TGTGCCAGCAGTTTCCTCAAACAGGGGGCTGAGGGCTACACCTTC. Its translation is CASSFLKQGAEGYTF.

A single count supports this clone. This chain uses TRBV5-5 with TRBJ2-1; 15 nucleotides align to TRBD2. The germline gives CDR1 SGHKS, CDR2 YYEKEE (reference sequence). The CDR3 sequence is 16 residues long. With V trimmed by 2 bases and J by 7 bases, 4 bases remained unmatched. The CDR3 DNA is TGTGCCAGCAGCTTTTTGGGGACTAGCGGGAGGAATGAGCAGTTCTTC. It yields the protein CASSFLGTSGRNEQFF. The full variable domain, completed using reference TRBV5-5 and TRBJ2-1, is DAGVTQSPTHLIKTRGQQVTLRCSPISGHKSVSWYQQVLGQGPQFIFQYYEKEERGRGNFPDRFSARQFPNYSSELNVNALLLGDSALYLCASSFLGTSGRNEQFFGPGTRLTVL.

The V and J genes are TRBV6-5 and TRBJ2-5; the match to TRBD2 covers 9 bases. The CDR3 covers 13 residues. The germline gives CDR1 MNHEY, CDR2 SVGAGI. J lost 5 bases, V lost 6 bases, and 4 bases had no gene match. CDR3 protein: CASSRAGGETQYF. The CDR3 nucleotides are TGTGCCAGCAGCAGGGCGGGGGGGGAGACCCAGTACTTC.

This clone was detected a few times. The rearrangement links TRBV18 to TRBJ2-1; TRBD2 aligns across 7 bases. Germline V gene lookup returns CDR1 KGHSH and CDR2 LQKENI. Trimming at V came to 2 bases and at J to 3 bases, leaving 7 bases not matched to a gene. This CDR3 has 16 residues. The CDR3 sequence is CASSPFPSGDYNEQFF. The DNA of the CDR3 is TGTGCCAGCTCACCATTCCCTAGCGGAGACTACAATGAGCAGTTCTTC.

V and J are TRBV5-4 and TRBJ1-6, with 7 bases fitting TRBD1. Germline lookup yields CDR1 SGHNT and CDR2 YYREEE (reference sequence). The CDR3 contains 17 residues. Unmatched junction bases numbered 7, after V lost 4 bases and J lost 0 bases. The CDR3 region is CASSTGTASSYNSPLHF. CDR3 nucleotides: TGTGCCAGCAGCACCGGGACAGCGAGCTCCTATAATTCACCCCTCCACTTT.

The chain has TRBV6-5 and TRBJ2-7, with a tentative D call TRBD1 (5 bases). Germline V CDR1 and CDR2: MNHEY, SVGAGI. Deletions cut 0 bases from V and 4 bases from J, with 10 bases between. The CDR3 sequence is 14 residues long. In nucleotides, the CDR3 is TGTGCCAGCAGTTACTCCTTCGACAGTTACGAGCAGTACTTC. This gives the protein CASSYSFDSYEQYF.

V and J are TRBV6-4 and TRBJ2-3; 11 positions match TRBD2. Germline CDR1 reads MRHNA; CDR2 reads SNTAGT. The CDR3 contains 19 residues. The trim removed 0 bases at V and 0 bases at J, leaving 8 bases unmatched. The CDR3 sequence: CASSDSATSGTSSTDTQYF. CDR3 coding DNA: TGTGCCAGCAGTGACTCGGCGACTAGCGGGACCTCTAGCACAGATACGCAGTATTTT.

CDR3 in amino acids: CASSMGQGAYGDTEAFF. In nucleotides, the CDR3 is TGTGCCAGTAGTATGGGACAGGGGGCTTACGGTGACACTGAAGCTTTCTTT. The chain recombines TRBV19 with TRBJ1-1; 12 nucleotides match TRBD1. Germline assignment: CDR1 LNHDA and CDR2 SQIVND (reference sequence). The length of the CDR3 is 17 residues. Unmatched junction bases numbered 8, after V lost 3 bases and J lost 3 bases. The full variable domain, completed using reference TRBV19 and TRBJ1-1, is DGGITQSPKYLFRKEGQNVTLSCEQNLNHDAMYWYRQDPGQGLRLIYYSQIVNDFQKGDIAEGYSVSREKKESFPLTVTSAQKNPTAFYLCASSMGQGAYGDTEAFFGQGTRLTVV.

This clone was detected only a few times. The rearrangement links TRBV5-1 to TRBJ1-2, with unresolved D. The CDR3 extends over 15 amino acids. The germline gives CDR1 SGHRS, CDR2 YFSETQ. Trimming cost V 4 bases and J 3 bases, with 16 bases left between them. The DNA for the CDR3 is TGCGCCAGCAGCCCCCAACAAGGGCTGGACTATGGCTACACCTTC. This sequence encodes CASSPQQGLDYGYTF.

As regards this clone: Mismatch with germline at one junction end may stem from a read error. J is TRBJ1-1 and V is TRBV2, with 8 bases lining up with TRBD1. The CDR3 totals 14 residues. CDR1 and CDR2 from the germline V gene are SNHLY and FYNNEI. The CDR3 here is CASSGTGQNTEALF. The CDR3 coding sequence is TGTGCCAGCAGCGGGACAGGTCAGAACACTGAAGCTCTCTTT.

V usage is TRBV6-6 and J usage is TRBJ1-1; D gene ambiguous. The CDR3 is made up of 12 amino acids. The germline gives CDR1 MNHNY, CDR2 SVGAGI (reference sequence). Between the trimmed V and J ends, which lost 0 bases and 11 bases, there was a span of 10 bases. The DNA of the CDR3 is TGTGCCAGCAGTTACTCGCAGGAGTTGGCTTTCTTT. It codes for CASSYSQELAFF.

This chain uses TRBV19 with TRBJ1-2; TRBD1 is a possible D gene (5 bases). The CDR3 is 13 amino acids. The V gene lost 1 base and the J gene lost 8 bases, with 11 bases spanning the gap. Germline V CDR1 and CDR2: LNHDA, SQIVND (reference sequence). The CDR3 is CASSIGRAAGYTF. The DNA for the CDR3 is TGTGCCAGTAGTATAGGCAGGGCGGCGGGCTACACCTTC.

The chain links TRBV2 to TRBJ2-2; D is uncertain. Trimming shortened V by 4 bases and J by 1 base, and 10 bases separated the two germline ends. CDR3 length: 15 residues. Germline CDR1 SNHLY, CDR2 FYNNEI. The chain's CDR3 is CASSVAKENTGELFF. CDR3 bases: TGTGCCAGCAGTGTTGCGAAAGAGAACACCGGGGAGCTGTTTTTT.

A single count supports this clone. V usage is TRBV5-1 and J usage is TRBJ2-3, with a weak D call TRBD2 (6 bases). CDR3 length equals 14 residues. CDR1 and CDR2 (germline): SGHRS, YFSETQ. The V end was cut by 7 bases, the J end by 0 bases, with 12 bases between. CDR3 region: CASHIAASTDTQYF. CDR3 DNA sequence: TGCGCCAGCCACATAGCGGCTAGCACAGATACGCAGTATTTT.

The CDR3 sequence is CASSLGKGQPQHF. CDR3 nucleotide sequence: TGTGCCAGCAGCTTAGGAAAGGGGCAACCCCAGCATTTT. The chain uses TRBV11-2 and TRBJ1-5; D perhaps matches TRBD1 (5 bases). Trimming took off 1 base at V and 10 bases at J, with 11 bases between the two ends. The CDR3 sequence is 13 residues long. Germline V gives CDR1 SGHAT, CDR2 FQNNGV. Based on the CDR3 plus reference TRBV11-2 and TRBJ1-5, the full variable domain is EAGVAQSPRYKIIEKRQSVAFWCNPISGHATLYWYQQILGQGPKLLIQFQNNGVVDDSQLPKDRFSAERLKGVDSTLKIQPAKLEDSAVYLCASSLGKGQPQHFGDGTRLSIL.